Shown below are 30 T cell receptor beta chains from a single sample sequenced in a study of CD8 T cells in Susac syndrome. With random hexamers, reverse transcription was performed on about 0.5 to 1 ug of RNA. TCRdb re-analysed the immunoSEQ multiplex PCR reads in MiXCR, keeping a single row per CDR3 protein. Among around 130,000 distinct CDR3 sequences listed, roughly 94% were seen once. Sequencing was performed on CD4+ T cells from PBMCs. The source of these receptors is a human donor in good health.

The rearrangement joins TRBV5-4 to TRBJ2-2; TRBD1 aligns across 8 bases. Trimming at V came to 1 base and at J to 5 bases, leaving 10 bases not matched to a gene. Germline CDR1 SGHNT, CDR2 YYREEE (reference sequence). This CDR3 has 17 amino acids. The CDR3, as DNA: TGTGCCAGCAGCTTGTTCCAGGGGGCGGTGTTAACCGGGGAGCTGTTTTTT. Translated: CASSLFQGAVLTGELFF.

The gene calls are TRBV7-2 and TRBJ2-1; 9 bases are a match to TRBD2. Germline loops: CDR1 SGHTA, CDR2 FQGNSA. V shed 5 bases, J shed 3 bases, and the junction held 17 bases outside the gene matches. The CDR3 totals 19 residues. CDR3 in DNA: TGTGCCAGCAGCCTGGACAGCTTAGGGCTAGCGGGATACTACAATGAGCAGTTCTTC. Translated: CASSLDSLGLAGYYNEQFF.

V and J are TRBV5-1 and TRBJ2-5; TRBD1 agrees at 9 bases. In germline, CDR1 is SGHRS, CDR2 YFSETQ. The CDR3 sequence is 14 residues long. The V gene end was trimmed by 3 bases and the J gene end by 3 bases; junction bases not matched to a gene: 3. DNA of the CDR3: TGCGCCAGCAGCTCGGGACAGGGCAAAGAGACCCAGTACTTC. Encoded protein: CASSSGQGKETQYF. The entire variable domain, with the rest obtained from reference TRBV5-1 and TRBJ2-5, is as follows: KAGVTQTPRYLIKTRGQQVTLSCSPISGHRSVSWYQQTPGQGLQFLFEYFSETQRNKGNFPGRFSGRQFSNSRSEMNVSTLELGDSALYLCASSSGQGKETQYFGPGTRLLVL.

The V and J genes are TRBV19 and TRBJ2-3; tentatively, D is TRBD2 (5 bases). V shed 4 bases and J shed 2 bases, with 10 bases lying between them. The CDR3 consists of 14 residues. The germline gives CDR1 LNHDA, CDR2 SQIVND (reference sequence). The CDR3 sequence: CASSSGLVTDTQYF. The CDR3 region has the DNA TGTGCCAGTAGTAGCGGACTGGTCACAGATACGCAGTATTTT.

The chain links TRBV30 to TRBJ2-7, with 10 nucleotides matching TRBD1. This CDR3 comprises 17 residues. The trim removed 0 bases at V and 6 bases at J, leaving 14 bases unmatched. Germline CDR1 is GTSNPN and CDR2 is SVGIG (reference sequence). CDR3 sequence: CAWSVLQGQGKGIEQYF. The CDR3 region has the DNA TGTGCCTGGAGTGTACTCCAGGGACAGGGGAAGGGTATCGAGCAGTACTTC.

The rearrangement links TRBV23-1 to TRBJ2-7; 7 bases fit TRBD1. TRBV23-1 qualifies as an ORF whose function is uncertain. The length of the CDR3 is 13 residues. Trimming at V came to 2 bases and at J to 4 bases, leaving 2 bases not matched to a gene. This CDR3 reads CASSQDRAYEQYF. CDR3 sequence (DNA): TGCGCCAGCAGTCAAGACAGGGCTTACGAGCAGTACTTC.

V gene TRBV5-1 combines with J gene TRBJ2-1; a possible D gene is TRBD2 (6 bases). Germline values: CDR1 SGHRS, CDR2 YFSETQ. V was pared by 4 bases and J by 9 bases, with 20 bases between. This CDR3 comprises 15 residues. The CDR3 sequence is CASSPSGPGSFEQFF. CDR3 nucleotide sequence: TGCGCCAGCAGCCCCAGCGGGCCCGGGTCCTTTGAGCAGTTCTTC. Together with reference TRBV5-1 and TRBJ2-1, the CDR3 gives the full variable domain: KAGVTQTPRYLIKTRGQQVTLSCSPISGHRSVSWYQQTPGQGLQFLFEYFSETQRNKGNFPGRFSGRQFSNSRSEMNVSTLELGDSALYLCASSPSGPGSFEQFFGPGTRLTVL.

The chain links TRBV7-9 to TRBJ1-1; the D is unclear. CDR3 length: 14 residues. The germline V gene has CDR1 SEHNR and CDR2 FQNEAQ (reference sequence). V was cut by 6 bases and J by 1 base, with 12 bases left in between. The chain's CDR3 is CASRKLAGNTEAFF. Written as DNA, the CDR3 is TGTGCCAGCAGGAAACTAGCGGGGAACACTGAAGCTTTCTTT.

The rearrangement uses TRBV30 and TRBJ1-3; D is possibly TRBD1 (5 bases). Germline CDR1 GTSNPN, CDR2 SVGIG (reference sequence). V shed 5 bases and J shed 3 bases, with 8 bases lying between them. The CDR3 has 12 amino acids. In DNA, the CDR3 is TGTGCCTGGGAGCAGGGTGGAAACACCATATATTTT. This translates into CAWEQGGNTIYF.

This clonotype came up once. V and J are TRBV29-1 and TRBJ1-2; D remains unclear. The CDR3 length is 12 residues. Trimming pared 2 bases from V and 8 bases from J, leaving 12 bases between. Germline CDR1 SQVTM, CDR2 ANQGSEA. The CDR3 loop is CSVEHQPGGYTF. For the CDR3, the DNA is TGCAGCGTTGAACATCAACCGGGGGGCTACACCTTC.

The chain uses TRBV7-2 and TRBJ1-1; D gene uncertain. Germline V gene data show CDR1 as SGHTA and CDR2 as FQGNSA. CDR3 length: 12 residues. The ends were cut back, 0 bases at V and 11 bases at J, with 10 bases in the middle. The CDR3 sequence: CASSLAERRAFF. CDR3 DNA: TGTGCCAGCAGCTTAGCAGAGCGTAGGGCTTTCTTT.

V usage is TRBV7-9 and J usage is TRBJ1-1; a weak D match, TRBD1 (6 bases). Germline assignment: CDR1 SEHNR and CDR2 FQNEAQ (reference sequence). V shed 0 bases and J shed 1 base, with 6 bases lying between them. CDR3 size: 14 residues. The CDR3 coding sequence is TGTGCCAGCAGCTTAGCGACAGGGAACACTGAAGCTTTCTTT. This encodes CASSLATGNTEAFF.

The chain joins TRBV7-3 to TRBJ2-1; D gene unclear. V was shortened by 1 base and J by 7 bases, with 23 bases between the two germline ends. CDR1 is SGHTA, CDR2 FQGTGA, per germline. The CDR3 extends over 18 amino acids. CDR3 in DNA: TGTGCCAGCAGCTTAAATCCCCCCGTCGCGGAAGGGCGGAATGAGCAGTTCTTC. Residues: CASSLNPPVAEGRNEQFF.

This rearrangement joins TRBV7-9 to TRBJ1-2, with a tentative D call TRBD1 (5 bases). Germline CDR1 and CDR2: SEHNR and FQNEAQ (reference sequence). This CDR3 spans 12 amino acids. Trimming cost V 5 bases and J 2 bases, with 6 bases left between them. In nucleotides, the CDR3 is TGTGCCAGCAGCAGGGGCAACTATGGCTACACCTTC. It is translated as CASSRGNYGYTF.

Only one count was recorded for this clonotype. The chain uses TRBV5-1 and TRBJ2-3, with D tentatively TRBD1 or TRBD2 (5 bases each). V dropped 3 bases and J dropped 4 bases, with 15 bases sitting between them. Looked up from germline, CDR1 is SGHRS and CDR2 is YFSETQ. The CDR3 consists of 15 residues. CDR3 bases: TGCGCCAGCAGCTGGGTGGGGGATTTCGCAGATACGCAGTATTTT. It yields the protein CASSWVGDFADTQYF. Filled out from reference TRBV5-1 and TRBJ2-3, the complete variable domain reads KAGVTQTPRYLIKTRGQQVTLSCSPISGHRSVSWYQQTPGQGLQFLFEYFSETQRNKGNFPGRFSGRQFSNSRSEMNVSTLELGDSALYLCASSWVGDFADTQYFGPGTRLTVL.

The chain carries TRBV30 and TRBJ2-7; 9 bases map to TRBD1. Trimming removed 2 bases from V and 1 base from J; junction bases left unmatched: 3. CDR1 and CDR2 (germline): GTSNPN, SVGIG (reference sequence). The CDR3 has 14 amino acids. CDR3 DNA: TGTGCCTGGAGTTCCGACAGGGGGTCCTACGAGCAGTACTTC. Amino acid sequence: CAWSSDRGSYEQYF.

The chain carries TRBV19 and TRBJ1-5; D is unresolved. Germline V gene data show CDR1 as LNHDA and CDR2 as SQIVND (reference sequence). This CDR3 spans 13 amino acids. V lost 3 bases, J lost 5 bases, and 8 bases lay in between. For the CDR3, the DNA is TGTGCCAGTAGTATCCAGGCCGATCAGCCCCAGCATTTT. As protein: CASSIQADQPQHF.

J is TRBJ2-7 and V is TRBV6-1, with D maybe TRBD2 (6 bases). The CDR3 length is 13 residues. Between the trimmed V and J ends, which lost 4 bases and 9 bases, there was a span of 16 bases. Germline V gene data show CDR1 as MNHNS and CDR2 as SASEGT. The CDR3 bases are TGTGCCAGCAGTGGAGGGAGGACTGCTGGGCAGTACTTC. Translated: CASSGGRTAGQYF.

The chain combines TRBV7-3 with TRBJ2-2, with 8 bases that match TRBD2. The junction had 12 bases not matched to a gene; V was cut back by 1 base and J by 5 bases. The CDR3 is 18 amino acids. From germline, CDR1 is SGHTA and CDR2 FQGTGA. In DNA form, the CDR3 reads TGTGCCAGCAGCTTAAGCGGTCTAGCGGGTGGCGGGACCGGGGAGCTGTTTTTT. It is translated as CASSLSGLAGGGTGELFF.

V and J are TRBV19 and TRBJ1-3; no reliable D call. V was shortened by 6 bases and J by 0 bases, with 6 bases between the two germline ends. The CDR3 covers 13 residues. The V gene's germline CDR1 is LNHDA and CDR2 SQIVND (reference sequence). In nucleotides, the CDR3 is TGTGCCAGTAGGACCGTCTCTGGAAACACCATATATTTT. Its protein product is CASRTVSGNTIYF.

The chain recombines TRBV25-1 with TRBJ1-1; TRBD1 matches 8 bases. Germline-derived CDR1 and CDR2 are MGHDK and SYGVNS. The CDR3 totals 12 residues. The junction had 7 bases not matched to a gene; V was cut back by 8 bases and J by 8 bases. The CDR3 bases are TGTGCCAGCGGACAGGGTTTTACCGAAGCTTTCTTT. Amino acid sequence: CASGQGFTEAFF.

This chain uses TRBV20-1 with TRBJ2-7, with TRBD2 matching over 11 bases. This CDR3 comprises 15 residues. Unmatched junction bases numbered 11, after V lost 5 bases and J lost 5 bases. Germline CDR1 DFQATT, CDR2 SNEGSKA (reference sequence). The CDR3 DNA sequence: TGCAGTGCTCAAGGGACTAGCGGACCTCTACACGAGCAGTACTTC. Amino acids: CSAQGTSGPLHEQYF.

This chain links TRBV20-1 with TRBJ2-7, with 7 bases lining up with TRBD2. J lost 0 bases, V lost 6 bases, and 14 bases had no gene match. CDR1 and CDR2 (germline): DFQATT, SNEGSKA (reference sequence). CDR3 length equals 16 residues. CDR3 DNA: TGCAGTGCCAGAACGAACGTGGGGGGGAGCTCCTACGAGCAGTACTTC. Its translation is CSARTNVGGSSYEQYF.

The gene calls are TRBV2 and TRBJ2-1, with D perhaps matching TRBD1 (6 bases). The V gene lost 6 bases and the J gene lost 7 bases, with 16 bases spanning the gap. The CDR3 extends over 14 amino acids. Germline V gene data show CDR1 as SNHLY and CDR2 as FYNNEI. In nucleotides, the CDR3 is TGTGCCAGCAGGTACAGGGTTGTTAGTAATGAGCAGTTCTTC. Protein sequence: CASRYRVVSNEQFF.

V usage is TRBV25-1 and J usage is TRBJ2-1, with D possibly matching TRBD2 (6 bases). Germline V CDR1 and CDR2: MGHDK, SYGVNS. The V and J ends lost 2 bases and 4 bases respectively, with 18 bases between them. The CDR3 has 17 amino acids. CDR3 sequence: CASSEKGGAPLYNEQFF. The DNA of the CDR3 is TGTGCCAGCAGTGAAAAAGGAGGGGCTCCTCTTTACAATGAGCAGTTCTTC.

This clonotype has just one count. The V gene is TRBV7-9, the J gene TRBJ2-7, with D tentatively TRBD1 (6 bases). V gave up 5 bases and J gave up 4 bases, with 12 bases separating them. CDR1 is SEHNR and CDR2 is FQNEAQ in the germline V gene (reference sequence). The CDR3 covers 13 residues. The CDR3 nucleotides read TGTGCCAGCAGCGACAGGCTTTCGTACGAGCAGTACTTC. Translating it yields CASSDRLSYEQYF.

This chain links TRBV2 with TRBJ2-7, with 14 bases fitting TRBD2. With 6 bases clipped from V and 2 bases from J, the junction kept 3 bases outside the gene matches. This CDR3 is built from 15 residues. From germline, CDR1 is SNHLY and CDR2 FYNNEI. CDR3 bases: TGTGCCAGCAGGATGGGACTAGCGGGGGCCTACGAGCAGTACTTC. This gives the protein CASRMGLAGAYEQYF.

This rearrangement joins TRBV5-4 to TRBJ2-2; 8 bases fit TRBD1. V lost 3 bases, J lost 3 bases, and 7 bases stayed unmatched. The CDR3 has 16 residues. Germline values: CDR1 SGHNT, CDR2 YYREEE (reference sequence). The CDR3 reads CASSSRTGKDTGELFF. The DNA of the CDR3 is TGTGCCAGCAGCTCTAGGACAGGGAAAGACACCGGGGAGCTGTTTTTT.

This chain joins TRBV29-1 and TRBJ1-5, with D possibly being TRBD1 (5 bases). CDR1 and CDR2 from the germline V gene are SQVTM and ANQGSEA. The ends were cut back, 7 bases at V and 0 bases at J, with 22 bases in the middle. The CDR3 sequence is 17 residues long. The CDR3 nucleotides read TGCAGCGGATGGGGGAAGTCCATGGATTATAGCAATCAGCCCCAGCATTTT. Residues: CSGWGKSMDYSNQPQHF.

J is TRBJ1-1 and V is TRBV18; 10 nucleotides align to TRBD1. The CDR3 length is 14 residues. Germline CDR1 is KGHSH and CDR2 is LQKENI. V shed 5 bases and J 4 bases; nucleotides not matched to a gene: 4. CDR3 residues: CASSGQGGFTEAFF. The CDR3 DNA follows: TGTGCCAGCTCAGGACAGGGGGGGTTCACTGAAGCTTTCTTT.